The TCR beta chain under discussion was sequenced for a study of identical twins. Study findings and constraints: Beta clonotypes that were abundant in cord blood contained fewer insertions, a pattern absent from memory repertoires.

The authors used template switching to add a universal primer site and gave cDNA unique molecular identifiers. TCRdb reanalysed the 5' RACE reads using MiXCR and keeps one entry per CDR3 protein. The table records a few hundred thousand distinct CDR3 sequences, roughly an eighth of them present only once. The CDR3 runs 15 residues. V lost 1 base to trimming and J lost 3 bases; unmatched junction nucleotides: 4. Germline V gives CDR1 SGHTA, CDR2 FQGNSA. Comment on this clonotype: Its cognate antigen is unknown.

The donor group consisted entirely of healthy Caucasians. The sample was also linked to a second study, of yellow fever vaccine responses in identical twins.

This sequence was found in a woman aged 18-29 years in good health. The chain employs TRBV7-2 and TRBJ2-7, with TRBD2 identical over 9 bases. Specimen: CD4+ T cells sorted from blood. The CDR3 reads CASSLDSGGIYEQYF. The CDR3 DNA follows: TGTGCCAGCAGCTTAGATAGCGGGGGCATCTACGAGCAGTACTTC.